This TCR beta chain was captured in a study of OX40 agonist ivuxolimab in advanced cancers. Profiled with immunoSEQ multiplex PCR; TCRdb holds only in-frame clones, not every one. The sample has around 69,000 clones; around nine tenths are singletons. A remark on this clone: What it binds is unknown.

Regarding the study as a whole: Antigens targeted by the expanded peripheral T cells were not determined.

The junction had 4 bases not matched to a gene; V was cut back by 0 bases and J by 9 bases. This CDR3 region has 14 residues. Germline V CDR1 and CDR2: GTSNPN, SVGIG (reference sequence). This sample comprised CD4+ or CD8+ T cells sorted from blood, obtained in a trial of the OX40 agonist ivuxolimab. The sequence was collected from an adult with an advanced solid tumor such as melanoma, head and neck, liver or kidney cancer. This chain joins TRBV30 and TRBJ2-4, with TRBD1 matching 11 bases. The CDR3 is CAWSVGTGGSIQYF. For the CDR3, the DNA is TGTGCCTGGAGTGTAGGGACAGGGGGAAGCATTCAGTACTTC.